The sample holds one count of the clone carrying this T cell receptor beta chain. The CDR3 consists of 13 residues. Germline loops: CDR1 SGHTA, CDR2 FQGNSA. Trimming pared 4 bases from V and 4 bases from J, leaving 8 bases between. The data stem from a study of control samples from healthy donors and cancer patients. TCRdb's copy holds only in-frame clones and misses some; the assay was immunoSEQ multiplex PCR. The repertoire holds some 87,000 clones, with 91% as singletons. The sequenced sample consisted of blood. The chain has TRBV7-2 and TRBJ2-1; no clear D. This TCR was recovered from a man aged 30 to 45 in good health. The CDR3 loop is CASSSQVYNEQFF. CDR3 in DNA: TGTGCCAGCAGCTCCCAAGTTTACAATGAGCAGTTCTTC.